What follows are 28 T cell receptor beta chains derived from one specimen sequenced in a study of blood T cell repertoires in COVID-19 (dated by TCRdb to about 2020). The library was produced with the immunoSEQ multiplex PCR assay. TCRdb provides this immuneACCESS table in a form limited to in-frame rearrangements. Some clones are lacking; in checked studies, under half of them reflect an unresolved V gene, and why the rest are absent is not known. The sample profile shows some 130,000 clones; over 60% of them were found once. 1.5% to 2% of the sample is held by the ten biggest clonotypes. The sample taken for sequencing was peripheral blood. The receptor set was obtained from a woman in her 70s with acute or convalescent COVID-19.

V is TRBV6-2 or TRBV6-3 and J is TRBJ2-1; 14 bases match TRBD2. V shed 6 bases, J shed 9 bases, and the junction held 7 bases outside the gene matches. The CDR3 is 15 amino acids. The germline CDR1 and CDR2 sequences are MNHEY and SVGEGT. Here the CDR3 DNA reads TGTGCCAGCAGCCTCCGGACTAGCGGGGGGCGTGAGCAGTTCTTC. Its translation is CASSLRTSGGREQFF.

In this sample, this clone turned up once. This rearrangement joins TRBV4-1 to TRBJ2-4; a possible D gene is TRBD2 (6 bases). V gave up 6 bases and J gave up 0 bases, with 12 bases separating them. Germline V CDR1 and CDR2: MGHRA, YSYEKL. The CDR3 is 15 residues long. CDR3 loop: CASSLAEIAKNIQYF. The CDR3 DNA is TGCGCCAGCAGTTTAGCGGAAATAGCCAAAAACATTCAGTACTTC.

The CDR3 spells CASSTEQGRGNYGYTF. CDR3 DNA: TGTGCCAGCAGCACCGAACAGGGGCGAGGGAACTATGGCTACACCTTC. The J gene is TRBJ1-2, the V gene TRBV21-1; TRBD1, the table's D call, lacks a check against the DNA. TRBV21-1 is recorded as a pseudogene. CDR3 length: 16 amino acids.

The chain couples TRBV7-8 to TRBJ2-1, with 12 bases aligning to TRBD2. Germline trimming cut 5 bases from V and 5 bases from J; bases unmatched to any gene: 4. The germline gives CDR1 SGHVS, CDR2 FQNEAQ. CDR3 length: 15 residues. The CDR3 DNA sequence: TGTGCCAGCAGCCTACTAGCGGGAGGACACAATGAGCAGTTCTTC. Encoded protein: CASSLLAGGHNEQFF.

A few counts support this clone. The chain combines TRBV6-5 with TRBJ2-7; 7 positions match TRBD1. In germline, CDR1 is MNHEY, CDR2 SVGAGI. The CDR3 contains 14 residues. The V segment lost 6 bases and the J segment 3 bases; nucleotides outside the gene matches: 8. CDR3 bases: TGTGCCAGCAGGGATAGGGACAGTCACTACGAGCAGTACTTC. Translated, it gives CASRDRDSHYEQYF.

The chain joins TRBV27 to TRBJ2-7; perhaps TRBD2 as D (6 bases). Germline V gene sequence: CDR1 MNHEY, CDR2 SMNVEV (reference sequence). The CDR3 is 14 amino acids. Between the trimmed V and J ends, which lost 6 bases and 4 bases, there was a span of 16 bases. The CDR3 coding sequence is TGTGCCAGCAGCCATAGCGGCAGAGGTTACGAGCAGTACTTC. Amino acids: CASSHSGRGYEQYF.

V is TRBV3-1 (or the pseudogene TRBV3-2) and J is TRBJ2-1; D is unclear. Looked up from germline, CDR1 is LGHDT and CDR2 is YNNKEL (reference sequence). V was shortened by 1 base and J by 8 bases, with 9 bases between the two germline ends. The CDR3 has 13 amino acids. CDR3 region: CASSQVARYEQFF. The CDR3 coding sequence is TGTGCCAGCAGCCAAGTTGCTCGGTATGAGCAGTTCTTC.

This clone was observed a single time. The chain combines TRBV5-1 with TRBJ1-6; weak D call: TRBD1 (6 bases). CDR1 and CDR2 (germline): SGHRS, YFSETQ. V dropped 3 bases and J dropped 10 bases, with 14 bases sitting between them. The CDR3 contains 14 residues. The CDR3 nucleotides are TGCGCCAGCAGCTATGAACAGGGCCTATCACCCCTCCACTTT. The encoded protein is CASSYEQGLSPLHF.

Note on this clone: Germline is not matched at one junction end, which may reflect a read error. The V and J genes are TRBV6-5 and TRBJ1-1; a weak D match, TRBD1 (6 bases). The CDR3 has 11 amino acids. Germline-derived CDR1 and CDR2 are MNHEY and SVGAGI. CDR3 loop: CANSYRDSAFF. The CDR3 nucleotides are TGTGCCAACAGTTACAGGGACTCAGCTTTCTTT.

This clone occurred a few times. This sequence joins TRBV5-4 and TRBJ2-3, with D possibly TRBD1 on 5 matching bases. The CDR3 consists of 13 residues. Germline values: CDR1 SGHNT, CDR2 YYREEE (reference sequence). V was pared by 1 base and J by 5 bases, with 8 bases between. CDR3 residues: CASSLIQGDTQYF. The DNA for the CDR3 is TGTGCCAGCAGCTTGATCCAGGGAGATACGCAGTATTTT.

The rearrangement uses TRBV4-3 and TRBJ2-3; 7 bases are shared with TRBD1. Per germline, CDR1 LGHNA and CDR2 YSLEER. Trimming cost V 5 bases and J 6 bases; bases outside gene matches: 5. The CDR3 sequence is 13 residues long. CDR3 in amino acids: CASSSPDRDTQYF. The CDR3 nucleotides are TGCGCCAGCAGCTCTCCGGACAGGGATACGCAGTATTTT.

The J gene is TRBJ2-5, the V gene TRBV13; no firm D call. Germline-derived CDR1 and CDR2 are PRHDT and FYEKMQ (reference sequence). V lost 5 bases to trimming and J lost 5 bases, with 9 bases between them. The CDR3 covers 12 residues. Here the CDR3 DNA reads TGTGCCAGCAGCCCCCAGAGGGAGACCCAGTACTTC. Amino acids: CASSPQRETQYF.

This sequence joins TRBV5-8 and TRBJ2-6; D possibly corresponds to TRBD2 (6 bases). Germline loops: CDR1 SGHTS, CDR2 YDEGEE. The CDR3 is 16 amino acids. Trimming took off 0 bases at V and 4 bases at J, with 11 bases between the two ends. CDR3 nucleotide sequence: TGTGCCAGCAGCTTGGTCCGGGGGAGAGGGGCCAACGTCCTGACTTTC. Amino acids: CASSLVRGRGANVLTF.

V usage is TRBV3-1 (or the pseudogene TRBV3-2) and J usage is TRBJ1-1; the match to TRBD1 covers 8 bases. The ends lost 2 bases at V and 0 bases at J; junction bases unmatched: 2. Per the germline V gene, CDR1 is LGHDT and CDR2 is YNNKEL (reference sequence). This CDR3 has 15 residues. The DNA for the CDR3 is TGTGCCAGCAGCCAACAGGGACAGGTGAACACTGAAGCTTTCTTT. Protein product: CASSQQGQVNTEAFF.

V and J are TRBV9 and TRBJ1-2; 11 bases are a match to TRBD1. J lost 6 bases, V lost 4 bases, and 11 bases had no gene match. CDR1 is SGDLS, CDR2 YYNGEE, per germline. This CDR3 has 16 amino acids. For the CDR3, the DNA is TGTGCCAGCAGCATTTACCTGGACAGGGGGCGTGATGGCTACACCTTC. Translating it yields CASSIYLDRGRDGYTF.

This sequence joins TRBV6-6 and TRBJ1-2; tentative D call: TRBD1 (6 bases). This CDR3 is 12 amino acids long. Germline assignment: CDR1 MNHNY and CDR2 SVGAGI (reference sequence). V lost 10 bases and J 4 bases, leaving 13 bases between the germline ends. This chain's CDR3 is CATSPDSYGYTF. CDR3 DNA: TGTGCCACATCCCCGGACAGCTATGGCTACACCTTC.

The V call is TRBV27, the J call TRBJ2-3; TRBD2 is a possible D gene (5 bases). Germline values: CDR1 MNHEY, CDR2 SMNVEV (reference sequence). The CDR3 loop spans 13 amino acids. V was cut by 8 bases and J by 3 bases, with 12 bases left in between. Here the CDR3 DNA reads TGTGCCAGCGCGGGTTTTGGGACAGATACGCAGTATTTT. This codes for CASAGFGTDTQYF.

This sequence joins TRBV11-1 and TRBJ2-1, with 10 bases lining up with TRBD2. The CDR3 loop spans 16 amino acids. Germline assignment: CDR1 SGHAT and CDR2 FQDESV (reference sequence). Losses at the gene ends were 5 bases for V and 3 bases for J; bases not matched to a gene: 7. Here the CDR3 DNA reads TGTGCCAGCAGCCTTACCGGGACTAGCGACTACAATGAGCAGTTCTTC. Translating gives CASSLTGTSDYNEQFF. The full variable domain, rest sourced from reference TRBV11-1 and TRBJ2-1, is EAEVAQSPRYKITEKSQAVAFWCDPISGHATLYWYRQILGQGPELLVQFQDESVVDDSQLPKDRFSAERLKGVDSTLKIQPAELGDSAMYLCASSLTGTSDYNEQFFGPGTRLTVL.

This clone was detected only once. V usage is TRBV20-1 and J usage is TRBJ2-3; D gene unclear. The germline gives CDR1 DFQATT, CDR2 SNEGSKA (reference sequence). This CDR3 region has 11 residues. V was cut by 6 bases and J by 6 bases, with 10 bases left in between. The CDR3 sequence: CSAHAADTQYF. For the CDR3, the DNA is TGCAGTGCCCACGCGGCGGATACGCAGTATTTT.

The chain couples TRBV19 to TRBJ1-3; a weak D match, TRBD1 (6 bases). Germline V lookup: CDR1 LNHDA, CDR2 SQIVND (reference sequence). V lost 7 bases and J 4 bases, leaving 14 bases between the germline ends. The CDR3 has 14 amino acids. The DNA for the CDR3 is TGTGCCAGTAAGGCCCAGGGGTCAGGAAACACCATATATTTT. Encoded protein: CASKAQGSGNTIYF.

This clone came up once. The chain recombines TRBV21-1 with TRBJ1-1. TRBV21-1 is recorded as a pseudogene. This CDR3 contains 12 residues. The CDR3 DNA is TGTGCCAGCAGCGGAGTGAACACTGAAGCTTTCTTT. The encoded protein is CASSGVNTEAFF.

The chain carries TRBV11-2 and TRBJ2-3; TRBD1 is a possible D gene (6 bases). With 9 bases removed from V and 2 bases from J, the gap between germline ends came to 15 bases. The germline V gene encodes CDR1 SGHAT and CDR2 FQNNGV. CDR3 size: 14 residues. The CDR3 region has the DNA TGTGCCAGTTCCGAGGGGGTCCTCACAGATACGCAGTATTTT. This codes for CASSEGVLTDTQYF. Variable domain in full (rest from reference TRBV11-2 and TRBJ2-3): EAGVAQSPRYKIIEKRQSVAFWCNPISGHATLYWYQQILGQGPKLLIQFQNNGVVDDSQLPKDRFSAERLKGVDSTLKIQPAKLEDSAVYLCASSEGVLTDTQYFGPGTRLTVL.

V gene TRBV4-1 combines with J gene TRBJ2-1; 10 positions match TRBD2. Trimming cost V 0 bases and J 4 bases; bases outside gene matches: 12. Germline V gene data show CDR1 as MGHRA and CDR2 as YSYEKL. This CDR3 spans 19 amino acids. CDR3 DNA: TGCGCCAGCAGCCAAGATCCCCGGGTAGCGGGGGGCATGTACAATGAGCAGTTCTTC. Protein: CASSQDPRVAGGMYNEQFF.

This clone was counted a single time. The chain recombines TRBV2 with TRBJ2-7; TRBD1 aligns across 7 bases. The CDR3 has 12 amino acids. After removal of 10 bases from V and 3 bases from J, the junction contained 6 bases not matched to a gene. Per germline, CDR1 SNHLY and CDR2 FYNNEI. The CDR3 loop is CATRDSDYEQYF. The CDR3 coding sequence is TGTGCCACTAGGGACAGTGACTACGAGCAGTACTTC.

There are many counts of this clone. The chain uses TRBV6-2 or TRBV6-3 and TRBJ2-3; the D gene is possibly TRBD2 (5 bases). The CDR3 loop spans 16 amino acids. Germline V gene sequence: CDR1 MNHEY, CDR2 SVGEGT. The V and J ends lost 2 bases and 3 bases respectively, with 15 bases between them. The CDR3 is CASSYVSGYSTDTQYF. CDR3 nucleotides: TGTGCCAGCAGTTACGTGTCGGGGTACAGTACAGATACGCAGTATTTT.

The rearrangement links TRBV2 to TRBJ1-2; no reliable D call. The CDR3 totals 14 residues. CDR1 is SNHLY, CDR2 FYNNEI, per germline. V shed 6 bases and J shed 8 bases, with 19 bases lying between them. The CDR3 DNA reads as TGTGCCAGCAGAGCAATGACGGGGTTTATAGGCTACACCTTC. Its translation: CASRAMTGFIGYTF.

The chain joins TRBV5-1 to TRBJ2-7; 10 bases agree with TRBD2. The CDR3 totals 15 residues. CDR1 and CDR2 from the germline V gene are SGHRS and YFSETQ. Losses at the gene ends were 1 base for V and 6 bases for J; bases not matched to a gene: 7. CDR3 sequence: CASSLTGTSVAEQYF. The CDR3, as DNA: TGCGCCAGCAGCTTGACCGGGACTAGCGTCGCCGAGCAGTACTTC.

The V call is TRBV24-1, the J call TRBJ1-2; 9 bases are a match to TRBD1. The CDR3 contains 13 residues. CDR1 and CDR2 from the germline V gene are KGHDR and SFDVKD. The trim removed 4 bases at V and 4 bases at J, leaving 0 bases unmatched. The CDR3 DNA reads TGTGCCACCAGTGAGACAGGGGGCTATGGCTACACCTTC. It translates to CATSETGGYGYTF.